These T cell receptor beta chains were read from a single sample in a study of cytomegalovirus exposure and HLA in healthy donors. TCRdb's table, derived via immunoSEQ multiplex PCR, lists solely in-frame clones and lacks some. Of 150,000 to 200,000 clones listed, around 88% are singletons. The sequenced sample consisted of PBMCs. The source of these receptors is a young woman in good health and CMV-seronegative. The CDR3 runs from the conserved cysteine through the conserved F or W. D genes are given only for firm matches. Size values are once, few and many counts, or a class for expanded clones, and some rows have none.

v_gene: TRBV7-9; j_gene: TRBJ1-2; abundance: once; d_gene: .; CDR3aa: CASSFSSNYGYTF; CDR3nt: TGTGCCAGCAGCTTTTCGAGTAACTATGGCTACACCTTC
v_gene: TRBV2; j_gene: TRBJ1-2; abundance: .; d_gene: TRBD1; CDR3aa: CASSRDRGPTNYGYTF; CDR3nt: TGTGCCAGCAGCCGGGACAGGGGGCCTACTAACTATGGCTACACCTTC
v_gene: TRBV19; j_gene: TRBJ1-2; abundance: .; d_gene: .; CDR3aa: CASSLQGEAGYTF; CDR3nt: TGTGCCAGTAGCCTACAGGGTGAAGCGGGCTACACCTTC
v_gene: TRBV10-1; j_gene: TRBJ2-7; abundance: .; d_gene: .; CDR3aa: CASSDIGFEQYF; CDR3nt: TGCGCCAGCAGTGATATCGGGTTTGAGCAGTACTTC
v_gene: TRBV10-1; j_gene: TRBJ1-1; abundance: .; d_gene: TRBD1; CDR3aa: CASSDGQGASTEAFF; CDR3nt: TGCGCCAGCAGTGACGGACAGGGGGCAAGTACTGAAGCTTTCTTT
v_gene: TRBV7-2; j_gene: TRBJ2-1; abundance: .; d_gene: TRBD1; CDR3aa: CASSLGQGARERNEQFF; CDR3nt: TGTGCCAGCAGCTTAGGACAGGGGGCGAGAGAGAGGAATGAGCAGTTCTTC
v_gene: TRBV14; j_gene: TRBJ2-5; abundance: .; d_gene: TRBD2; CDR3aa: CASSRSWGLAAQETQYF; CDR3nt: TGTGCCAGCAGCCGTAGTTGGGGACTAGCGGCTCAAGAGACCCAGTACTTC
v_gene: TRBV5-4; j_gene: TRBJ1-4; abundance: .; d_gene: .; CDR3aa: CASSLVGGATNEKLFF; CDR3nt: TGTGCCAGCAGCTTGGTAGGCGGAGCTACTAATGAAAAACTGTTTTTT
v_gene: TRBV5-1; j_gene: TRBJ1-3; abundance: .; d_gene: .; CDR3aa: CASSLQGSSGNTIYF; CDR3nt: TGCGCCAGCAGCTTACAAGGGAGCTCTGGAAACACCATATATTTT
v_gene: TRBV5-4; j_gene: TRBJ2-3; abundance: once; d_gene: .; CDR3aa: CASSLEAVSTDTQYF; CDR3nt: TGTGCCAGCAGCTTGGAAGCGGTGAGCACAGATACGCAGTATTTT
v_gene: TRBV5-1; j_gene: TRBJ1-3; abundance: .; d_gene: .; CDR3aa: CASRTSGVSGNTIYF; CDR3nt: TGCGCCAGCAGGACTAGTGGGGTCTCGGGAAACACCATATATTTT
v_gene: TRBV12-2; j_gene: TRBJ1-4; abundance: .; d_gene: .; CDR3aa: CASRPPGGATNEKLFF; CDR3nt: TGTGCAAGTCGCCCCCCTGGGGGGGCAACTAATGAAAAACTGTTTTTT
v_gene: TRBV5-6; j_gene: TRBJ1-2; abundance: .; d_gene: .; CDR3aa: CASSISGTTNYGYTF; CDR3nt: TGTGCCAGCAGCATTTCCGGGACAACTAACTATGGCTACACCTTC
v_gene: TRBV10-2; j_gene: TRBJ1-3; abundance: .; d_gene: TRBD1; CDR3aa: CASSEGTGPGNTIYF; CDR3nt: TGCGCCAGCAGTGAAGGGACAGGGCCTGGAAACACCATATATTTT
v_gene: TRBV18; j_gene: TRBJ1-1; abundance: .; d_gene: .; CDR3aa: CASSPGGGSSYTEAFF; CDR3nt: TGTGCCAGCTCACCAGGGGGGGGGAGTTCTTATACTGAAGCTTTCTTT
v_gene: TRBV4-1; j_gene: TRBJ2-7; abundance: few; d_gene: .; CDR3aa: CASSPSSYEQYF; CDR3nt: TGCGCCAGCAGCCCGAGCTCCTACGAGCAGTACTTC
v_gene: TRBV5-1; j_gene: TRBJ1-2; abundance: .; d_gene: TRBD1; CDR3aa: CASSLGQGAYGYTF; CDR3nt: TGCGCCAGCAGCTTGGGACAGGGGGCTTATGGCTACACCTTC
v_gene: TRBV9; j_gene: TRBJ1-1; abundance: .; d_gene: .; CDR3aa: CASSSRRGPSSDTEAFF; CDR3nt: TGTGCCAGCAGCTCTCGTAGAGGGCCTTCGAGTGACACTGAAGCTTTCTTT
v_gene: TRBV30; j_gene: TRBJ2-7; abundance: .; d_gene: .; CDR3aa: CAWSRDTPYEQYF; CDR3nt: TGTGCCTGGAGTAGGGACACACCATACGAGCAGTACTTC
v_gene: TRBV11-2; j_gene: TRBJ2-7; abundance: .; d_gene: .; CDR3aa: CASSLGARAEQYF; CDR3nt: TGTGCCAGCAGCTTAGGGGCCAGGGCCGAGCAGTACTTC
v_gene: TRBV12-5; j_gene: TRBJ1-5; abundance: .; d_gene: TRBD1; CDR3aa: CASGTGGGNSNQPQHF; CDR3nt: TGTGCTAGTGGAACAGGGGGGGGGAATAGCAATCAGCCCCAGCATTTT
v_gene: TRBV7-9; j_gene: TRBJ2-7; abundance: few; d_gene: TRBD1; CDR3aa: CASSFRGTGAWEQYF; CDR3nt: TGTGCCAGCAGCTTTAGAGGGACAGGGGCGTGGGAGCAGTACTTC
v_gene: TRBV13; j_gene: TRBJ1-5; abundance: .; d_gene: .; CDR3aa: CASSLDRNQPQHF; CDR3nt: TGTGCCAGCAGCTTAGACAGAAATCAGCCCCAGCATTTT
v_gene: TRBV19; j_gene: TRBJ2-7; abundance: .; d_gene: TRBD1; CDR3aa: CASSAGQGSYEQYF; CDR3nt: TGTGCCAGTAGTGCCGGACAGGGATCCTACGAGCAGTACTTC
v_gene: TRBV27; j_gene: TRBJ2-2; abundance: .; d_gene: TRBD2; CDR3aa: CASTRILAGAVGELFF; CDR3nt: TGTGCCAGCACGAGAATACTAGCGGGAGCGGTCGGGGAGCTGTTTTTT
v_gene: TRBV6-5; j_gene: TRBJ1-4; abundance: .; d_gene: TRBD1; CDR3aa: CASSPGTATNEKLFF; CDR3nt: TGTGCCAGCAGCCCCGGGACAGCAACTAATGAAAAACTGTTTTTT